Following are 13 T cell receptor beta chains from one sample sequenced in a study of cytotoxic CD8 clonotypes in ibrutinib-treated CLL. Sequenced by immunoSEQ multiplex PCR; TCRdb stores in-frame clones only, minus some. The repertoire holds around 130,000 clones, 80% to 85% seen once, with less than 4% in the top ten. Sequences were derived from PBMCs, sampled after 24 months of ibrutinib treatment. The receptors were gathered from a human donor with chronic lymphocytic leukemia.

This chain connects TRBV7-2 to TRBJ2-2, with D possibly TRBD1 on 6 matching bases. The CDR3 is 16 residues long. The V and J ends lost 1 base and 1 base respectively, with 10 bases between them. The germline gives CDR1 SGHTA, CDR2 FQGNSA. The CDR3 DNA follows: TGTGCCAGCAGCTTAGAGGGGACACTGAACACCGGGGAGCTGTTTTTT. Translating gives CASSLEGTLNTGELFF.

The table lists this clone with a few counts. J is TRBJ1-2 and V is TRBV29-1, with D possibly being TRBD1 (5 bases). V shed 6 bases and J shed 6 bases, with 17 bases lying between them. The CDR3 runs to 13 residues. CDR1 and CDR2 (germline): SQVTM, ANQGSEA. This CDR3 is CSVRGGQGDGYTF. In DNA, the CDR3 is TGCAGCGTGCGGGGAGGGCAGGGCGATGGCTACACCTTC.

This clone was seen only a few times. Other DNA variants within this sample encode the same CDR3. The chain recombines TRBV5-4 with TRBJ1-6, with D uncertain. Germline V CDR1 and CDR2: SGHNT, YYREEE (reference sequence). The CDR3 loop spans 13 amino acids. V lost 0 bases and J lost 6, with 4 bases in between. In DNA, the CDR3 is TGTGCCAGCAGCTTGGATGGTAATTCACCCCTCCACTTT. This translates into CASSLDGNSPLHF.

The chain uses TRBV7-7 and TRBJ2-1; D not certain. Germline V gene lookup returns CDR1 SSHAT and CDR2 FNYEAQ (reference sequence). Trimming took 1 base from V and 5 from J, leaving 6 bases between them. CDR3 length: 13 residues. In nucleotides, the CDR3 is TGTGCCAGCAGCTTAGGGGTGGACAATGAGCAGTTCTTC. This gives the protein CASSLGVDNEQFF.

The chain employs TRBV6-5 and TRBJ2-2; 10 positions agree with TRBD1. V lost 3 bases to trimming and J lost 6 bases; unmatched junction nucleotides: 1. The CDR3 is 14 residues long. Germline CDR1 MNHEY, CDR2 SVGAGI. The CDR3 coding sequence is TGTGCCAGCAGTTATGGGACAGGGGCCGGGGAGCTGTTTTTT. It specifies CASSYGTGAGELFF.

This clone was found a few times. The chain combines TRBV28 with TRBJ2-2; D is unclear. The CDR3 extends over 12 amino acids. V was clipped by 8 bases and J by 4 bases, with 8 bases between them. The germline V gene has CDR1 MDHEN and CDR2 SYDVKM. CDR3 coding DNA: TGTGCCAGCGTCCGAACCACCGGGGAGCTGTTTTTT. Residues: CASVRTTGELFF.

The chain is built from TRBV13 and TRBJ2-1; 9 bases fit TRBD2. CDR3 length: 15 amino acids. The V gene's germline CDR1 is PRHDT and CDR2 FYEKMQ (reference sequence). Unmatched junction bases numbered 11, after V lost 4 bases and J lost 10 bases. The DNA for the CDR3 is TGTGCCAGCAGCTCCCTGGGCGGGGGGGCGCGCGAGCAGTTCTTC. Its protein product is CASSSLGGGAREQFF.

The CDR3 DNA sequence: TGTGCCAGCACCCCCAGCAGGGGGCCCTACAATGAGCAGTTCTTC. Translating gives CASTPSRGPYNEQFF. This chain uses TRBV25-1 with TRBJ2-1; 8 bases align to TRBD1. This CDR3 is 15 amino acids long. The germline V gene encodes CDR1 MGHDK and CDR2 SYGVNS. The trim removed 7 bases at V and 2 bases at J, leaving 7 bases unmatched.

This sequence joins TRBV5-5 and TRBJ2-7; the D is unclear. This CDR3 has 11 amino acids. The germline CDR1 and CDR2 sequences are SGHKS and YYEKEE (reference sequence). Trimming shortened V by 3 bases and J by 6 bases, and 7 bases separated the two germline ends. The CDR3 region has the DNA TGTGCCAGCAGCTGGGCCGGCGAGCAGTACTTC. It encodes CASSWAGEQYF.

The chain recombines TRBV27 with TRBJ1-1, with 9 bases fitting TRBD1. J lost 5 bases, V lost 2 bases, and 6 bases had no gene match. CDR3 size: 15 residues. Germline CDR1 is MNHEY and CDR2 is SMNVEV (reference sequence). CDR3 DNA: TGTGCCAGCAGTTTACAGGGACAGGGAATTACTGAAGCTTTCTTT. This codes for CASSLQGQGITEAFF.

This clone was recorded a few times. The chain combines TRBV11-3 with TRBJ2-3; D possibly corresponds to TRBD1 (5 bases). The V gene's germline CDR1 is SGHNT and CDR2 YENEEA. Trimming stripped 5 bases from V and 10 bases from J, with 16 bases between. This CDR3 spans 13 amino acids. The CDR3 DNA reads TGTGCCAGCAGCCCCCCCCCAGGGATAGCGCAGTATTTT. Protein product: CASSPPPGIAQYF.

A word on this clone: A far bigger clonotype differs at one base, so this is likely a read error. The same CDR3 is also encoded by other DNA sequences in this sample. V and J are TRBV19 and TRBJ1-2, with D unresolved. V shed 3 bases and J shed 4 bases, with 6 bases lying between them. Germline V gene data show CDR1 as LNHDA and CDR2 as SQIVND (reference sequence). CDR3 length: 12 residues. The CDR3 spells CASSISVYGYTF. The CDR3 region has the DNA TGTGCCAGTAGTATCTCGGTCTATGGCTACACCTTC.

With respect to this clone: A read error may account for a junction end that differs from germline. The genes are TRBV19 and TRBJ1-5; D gene unclear. The germline gives CDR1 LNHDA, CDR2 SQIVND (reference sequence). The CDR3 has 13 amino acids. CDR3: CASSIPGSQAQHF. The CDR3 DNA follows: TGTGCCAGTAGTATCCCGGGGTCTCAGGCCCAGCATTTT. Using reference TRBV19 and TRBJ1-5 for the parts outside the CDR3, the full variable domain is DGGITQSPKYLFRKEGQNVTLSCEQNLNHDAMYWYRQDPGQGLRLIYYSQIVNDFQKGDIAEGYSVSREKKESFPLTVTSAQKNPTAFYLCASSIPGSQAQHFGDGTRLSIL.